This T cell receptor (beta chain) stems from a study of metastatic and nonmetastatic thyroid tumors. Study as a whole: Where malignant and benign thyroid patients were concerned, repertoires were compared across blood and tumor or nodule tissue.

As originally analysed: Clinicopathological groups differed in CDR3, with these differences serving to build a distant-metastasis classifier for papillary thyroid cancer. Via MiXCR, TCRdb re-called the PCR reads. For this entry, the V and J calls and clone size follow TCRdb and not the study's own pipeline. The sample shows under 20,000 clones, about a third of them seen only once. In the case of this clone: The antigen is unknown.

Germline V gene sequence: CDR1 DFQATT, CDR2 SNEGSKA (reference sequence). The CDR3 runs 14 residues. Germline trimming cut 5 bases from V and 4 bases from J; bases unmatched to any gene: 7. Thyroid surgery was performed in patients who had received no treatment beforehand. Study-wide results and limits: Benign nodules were reported to have significantly lower TCR beta diversity than malignant thyroid tumors, in blood and tumor.

The specimen was tumor tissue. The chain couples TRBV20-1 to TRBJ1-2, with 10 bases lining up with TRBD1. This clonotype was obtained from a male donor with papillary thyroid cancer or a benign thyroid nodule (not recorded which). Some clones in this sample may be carry-over from other donors' samples. The chain's CDR3 is CSASGQGVSYGYTF. For the CDR3, the DNA is TGCAGTGCTTCCGGACAGGGGGTTAGCTATGGCTACACCTTC.